These T cell receptor beta chains were read from a single sample in a study of blood T cell repertoires in COVID-19. Clones were read by immunoSEQ multiplex PCR, and TCRdb kept only the in-frame ones, dropping some. In the table there are tens of thousands of clones, approximately 83% of which are singletons. Source material: peripheral blood. Source of these receptors: a woman of 80 years or more with acute or convalescent COVID-19. The CDR3 runs from the conserved cysteine through the conserved F or W. A D gene is named only where the DNA matches it firmly. A clone size is listed for some rows: how often the clone was seen (once, few, many), or a class if it is expanded.

size | D | J | V | length | DNA | CDR3
. | . | TRBJ2-5 | TRBV6-5 | 15 | TGTGCCAGCAGAAAGCGGCCCCAGGCCCAAGAGACCCAGTACTTC | CASRKRPQAQETQYF
. | TRBD2 | TRBJ2-2 | TRBV19 | 17 | TGTGCCAGTAGTATTAGGGCTAGCGGGACCGACACCGGGGAGCTGTTTTTT | CASSIRASGTDTGELFF
. | . | TRBJ1-1 | TRBV7-9 | 15 | TGTGCCAGCAGCTTAGACCCGGGGATGTACACTGAAGCTTTCTTT | CASSLDPGMYTEAFF
. | . | TRBJ2-3 | TRBV4-3 | 15 | TGCGCCAGCAGCCAAGACTCAGGGGAGAAGGATACGCAGTATTTT | CASSQDSGEKDTQYF
. | TRBD2 | TRBJ2-7 | TRBV7-2 | 16 | TGTGCCAGCAGCATCCCCGGGACTAGTTTGGGCTACGAGCAGTACTTC | CASSIPGTSLGYEQYF
. | TRBD1 | TRBJ1-5 | TRBV6-1 | 18 | TGTGCCAGCAGTGTTGGGACAGGGAATTTCGGGGGCAATCAGCCCCAGCATTTT | CASSVGTGNFGGNQPQHF
. | TRBD1 | TRBJ2-6 | TRBV19 | 17 | TGTGCCAGTAGTAAGACAGGGCTAAGCTCTGGGGCCAACGTCCTGACTTTC | CASSKTGLSSGANVLTF
. | TRBD2 | TRBJ2-1 | TRBV30 | 15 | TGTGCCTGGAGTGTAAATAGCGGGAGTGTTAATGAGCAGTTCTTC | CAWSVNSGSVNEQFF
. | . | TRBJ2-7 | TRBV6-6 | 14 | TGTGCCAGCAGCCTATACTCGGGGATCTACGAGCAGTACTTC | CASSLYSGIYEQYF
. | . | TRBJ2-6 | TRBV27 | 13 | TGTGCCAGCACCCACTCTGGGGCCAACGTCCTGACTTTC | CASTHSGANVLTF
few | . | TRBJ2-1 | TRBV5-1 | 16 | TGCGCCAGCAGCTTGAGGAGCGCCCCTTCCTACAATGAGCAGTTCTTC | CASSLRSAPSYNEQFF
. | . | TRBJ1-1 | TRBV5-1 | 14 | TGCGCCAGCAGCCCCGGGACAACACTCACTGAAGCTTTCTTT | CASSPGTTLTEAFF
. | TRBD2 | TRBJ2-7 | TRBV11-2 | 15 | TGTGCCAGCAGCCCATCGCGGCGGGGGGCCTACGAGCAGTACTTC | CASSPSRRGAYEQYF
. | TRBD2 | TRBJ2-7 | TRBV3-1/TRBV3-2 | 16 | TGTGCCAGCAGCCGTCACCGGGGGTACGGGACTAACGAGCAGTACTTC | CASSRHRGYGTNEQYF
. | TRBD2 | TRBJ2-7 | TRBV10-2 | 13 | TGCGCCAGCGGGACTAGCGGGAGCTACGAGCAGTACTTC | CASGTSGSYEQYF
. | TRBD1 | TRBJ2-7 | TRBV4-2 | 15 | TGTGCCAGCAGCCAAGAGGGGACAGGGGCTCACGAGCAGTACTTC | CASSQEGTGAHEQYF
. | . | TRBJ1-2 | TRBV3-1/TRBV3-2 | 11 | TGTGCCAGCAGCCAACAGGGGGGCTACACCTTC | CASSQQGGYTF
. | TRBD1 | TRBJ2-2 | TRBV28 | 16 | TGTGCCAGCAGTTTACACGACAGGGGGAACACCGGGGAGCTGTTTTTT | CASSLHDRGNTGELFF
. | . | TRBJ2-5 | TRBV11-2 | 16 | TGTGCCAGCAGCTTAGGGCAGGGGAGGGTTATTGAGACCCAGTACTTC | CASSLGQGRVIETQYF
once | . | TRBJ1-1 | TRBV13 | 17 | TGTGCCAGCAGCCGGGATGGGAGGGACCCTATGAACACTGAAGCTTTCTTT | CASSRDGRDPMNTEAFF
. | . | TRBJ2-7 | TRBV7-6 | 13 | TGTGCCAGCAGCAGCACTTTGGGGGGCGAGCAGTACTTC | CASSSTLGGEQYF
. | TRBD2 | TRBJ2-3 | TRBV5-1 | 17 | TGCGCCAGCAGCTTCACTAGCGGGAGGGCTTTATCGGATACGCAGTATTTT | CASSFTSGRALSDTQYF
once | . | TRBJ1-6 | TRBV7-9 | 12 | TGTGCCAGCAGCTTGAGTAATTCACCCCTCCACTTT | CASSLSNSPLHF
. | . | TRBJ2-7 | TRBV11-2 | 12 | TGTGCCAGCAGCTTAGCGGGTTACGAGCAGTACTTC | CASSLAGYEQYF
few | . | TRBJ2-1 | TRBV2 | 13 | TGTGCCTGCGGGACTTACTCCTACAATGAGCAGTTCTTC | CACGTYSYNEQFF
once | TRBD1 | TRBJ2-2 | TRBV24-1 | 17 | TGTGCCACCAGTGATCCTCTAGACAGGGGGAGGACCGGGGAGCTGTTTTTT | CATSDPLDRGRTGELFF
. | . | TRBJ2-7 | TRBV6-1 | 16 | TGTGCCAGCAGTGAAGTTGACATAGGGGCGGGGTACGAGCAGTACTTC | CASSEVDIGAGYEQYF
. | TRBD2 | TRBJ2-1 | TRBV7-2 | 16 | TGTGCCAGCAGCGGACGGGAGGTAGCGGGAGGGAATGAGCAGTTCTTC | CASSGREVAGGNEQFF
few | TRBD2 | TRBJ2-1 | TRBV7-3 | 15 | TGTGCCAGCAGCAACACGGGAGGGCTATACAATGAGCAGTTCTTC | CASSNTGGLYNEQFF
. | . | TRBJ2-3 | TRBV6-2/TRBV6-3 | 16 | TGTGCCAGCAGTTGGGGGCAACCCCCGGGAACAGATACGCAGTATTTT | CASSWGQPPGTDTQYF
. | TRBD1 | TRBJ2-5 | TRBV30 | 15 | TGTGCCTGGAGTGTAGGCCAGGGGGCTTGGGAGACCCAGTACTTC | CAWSVGQGAWETQYF
. | TRBD1 | TRBJ2-7 | TRBV6-5 | 15 | TGTGCCAGCAGTTACTCGGGACAGGGGGGCTACGAGCAGTACTTC | CASSYSGQGGYEQYF
. | TRBD1 | TRBJ1-1 | TRBV5-1 | 15 | TGCGCCAGCAGCTTGACTGGGACAGTTCTGACTGAAGCTTTCTTT | CASSLTGTVLTEAFF
. | . | TRBJ2-1 | TRBV19 | 16 | TGTGCCAGTAGTTCTAGGAGGAACGGGGTCAACAATGAGCAGTTCTTC | CASSSRRNGVNNEQFF
. | TRBD2 | TRBJ2-1 | TRBV18 | 16 | TGTGCCAGCTCACCACCGCCGGGAGGCTCCTACAATGAGCAGTTCTTC | CASSPPPGGSYNEQFF
. | . | TRBJ2-1 | TRBV18 | 13 | TGTGCCAGCTCACCCGGACACAACAATGAGCAGTTCTTC | CASSPGHNNEQFF
once | TRBD2 | TRBJ2-1 | TRBV2 | 14 | TGTGCCAGCAGTGATCGGACTAGCGACAATGAGCAGTTCTTC | CASSDRTSDNEQFF
. | TRBD1 | TRBJ2-7 | TRBV5-1 | 14 | TGCGCCAGCAGCTCGGGACAGGGCAGATACGAGCAGTACTTC | CASSSGQGRYEQYF
. | . | TRBJ1-1 | TRBV7-2 | 13 | TGTGCCAGCAGCTTAAGGCAGGACACTGAAGCTTTCTTT | CASSLRQDTEAFF
. | . | TRBJ1-2 | TRBV5-1 | 14 | TGCGCCAGCAGCTTGGAATCGGTTAACTATGGCTACACCTTC | CASSLESVNYGYTF
. | . | TRBJ2-7 | TRBV5-1 | 15 | TGCGCCAGCAGCTTGGCCGTCGCAGGTCCCTACGAGCAGTACTTC | CASSLAVAGPYEQYF
. | . | TRBJ1-1 | TRBV6-5 | 14 | TGTGCCAGCAGCCCAGGGGCGGGGGACACTGAAGCTTTCTTT | CASSPGAGDTEAFF